This T cell receptor (beta chain) was sequenced in a study of cytomegalovirus exposure and HLA in healthy donors. The germline V gene encodes CDR1 MNHEY and CDR2 SVGAGI. Trimming removed 0 bases at V and 5 bases at J, with 12 bases between. The CDR3 extends over 15 amino acids. General study findings and limits: The productive fraction for most TCR beta V segments was about 90% or about 30% in an earlier analysis.

Note on this clone: The antigen is undetermined.

The primer mix had 60 Vbeta and 13 Jbeta primers. The repertoire was sequenced with immunoSEQ multiplex PCR; TCRdb's copy has only in-frame clones and lacks some. Found here are some 120,000 clones, more than 60% of them singletons; the top ten hold roughly 2.1%. This TCR derives from a woman in her forties in good health and CMV-seropositive. The chain recombines TRBV6-5 with TRBJ2-3; no clear D. Sequenced material: PBMCs. CDR3 sequence (DNA): TGTGCCAGCAGTTACTCCAAGGCCCCGGGAGATACGCAGTATTTT. Encoded protein: CASSYSKAPGDTQYF.